The T cell receptor (beta chain) described here comes from a study of cytomegalovirus exposure and HLA in healthy donors. In regard to this clone: Its antigen is as yet unknown.

Per germline, CDR1 SGHTA and CDR2 FQGTGA. This CDR3 comprises 16 residues. Trimming at V came to 5 bases and at J to 1 base, leaving 9 bases not matched to a gene. Whole-study results and caveats: Most sequenced TCRs were rare (though some public TCRs occurred in many donors). Excluded: some indistinguishable V segments such as TRBV6-2 and TRBV6-3. As was reported, the classifier diagnosed cytomegalovirus status with high specificity and sensitivity. Reportedly, TCR beta sequences accurately predicted HLA-A and HLA-B alleles in most subjects.

Primers for the PCR totalled 60 Vbeta and 13 Jbeta. TCRdb's table, derived via immunoSEQ multiplex PCR, lists solely in-frame clones and lacks some. Among over 110,000 clones listed, over 65% were seen once. The chain is built from TRBV7-3 and TRBJ2-5, with 8 bases fitting TRBD2. The TCR sequence derives from a male donor in good health and CMV-seronegative. Specimen: PBMCs. CDR3 residues: CASSPGGGGGQETQYF. In DNA, the CDR3 is TGTGCCAGCAGCCCGGGGGGGGGTGGGGGCCAAGAGACCCAGTACTTC.